This T cell receptor (beta chain) emerged from a study of sequential checkpoint blockade in melanoma. At the level of the study: TCRβ was sequenced from DNA of approximately 91 pretreatment tumors. Matched biopsies came pretreatment and at week 13 for some 21 patients.

The J segment lost 5 bases and the V segment lost 5 bases, leaving 3 bases of the junction unmatched. CDR1 and CDR2 (germline): KGHSH, LQKENI. This CDR3 has 14 residues. Clones were sequenced by immunoSEQ multiplex PCR, and TCRdb holds only the in-frame ones, with some missing. The table shows 7,000 to 9,500 clones, with around 22% occurring only once. Treatment: randomized to nivolumab then ipilimumab (arm A) or the reverse (arm B). The material sequenced was tumor tissue (inferred from file names), taken from a patient given nivolumab and ipilimumab in sequence. V gene TRBV18 combines with J gene TRBJ2-3; 11 bases fit TRBD2. The clonotype was recovered from a human donor with melanoma. CDR3 coding DNA: TGTGCCAGCTCAACGACTAGCGGGATAGATACGCAGTATTTT. Its translation is CASSTTSGIDTQYF.